This T cell receptor beta chain was obtained from a study of post-analysis software for immune sequencing data. General study points: Roughly 5 TRBV segments occurring more often in patients than controls included TRBV5-6, TRBV5-1 and TRBV20-1.

The authors incorporated unique molecular identifiers into the TCR beta cDNA libraries. MiXCR, applied by TCRdb to the PCR reads, yields one record per CDR3 protein. The sample lists about 380,000 distinct CDR3 sequences, 30% to 45% occurring once. Between the trimmed V and J ends, which lost 5 bases and 2 bases, there was a span of 17 bases. The CDR3 spans 16 residues. Germline V CDR1 and CDR2: SGHNT, YYREEE (reference sequence). In regard to this clonotype: Its target is not known.

The clonotype comes from a girl aged 5-17 years with multiple sclerosis. The chain carries TRBV5-4 and TRBJ1-5; TRBD1 might be the D (5 bases). Sequenced: blood. The CDR3, as DNA: TGTGCCAGCAGGGGATGGAGTCGGGGCGGCAATCAGCCCCAGCATTTT. Its translation is CASRGWSRGGNQPQHF.